The 2 T cell receptor beta chains below were found in one sample sequenced in a study of spatial heterogeneity in lung cancer. In TCRdb, the 5' RACE reads were re-called with MiXCR into one record per CDR3 protein. Of more than 25,000 distinct CDR3 sequences detected, less than 6% appear once; the ten largest clones hold 22%. Time point in this sample: blood at routine non-recurrence follow-up after resection. Unsorted whole RNA from tumor, nontumor lung or frozen PBMC underwent sequencing. The sequencing here drew on PBMCs, taken at follow-up. The receptors here all came from a male donor with early-stage non-small cell lung cancer.

This clonotype was recorded many times. The J gene is TRBJ2-7, the V gene TRBV5-6; possible D gene TRBD2, 5 bases. CDR1 is SGHDT and CDR2 is YYEEEE in the germline V gene. V dropped 1 base and J dropped 2 bases, with 13 bases sitting between them. CDR3 size: 15 residues. CDR3 DNA: TGTGCCAGCAGCTTGATGGGAGCGGAAACCTACGAGCAGTACGTC. This codes for CASSLMGAETYEQYV.

This clonotype was seen ten or more times. V usage is TRBV19 and J usage is TRBJ2-1; TRBD2 matches at 10 bases. V lost 8 bases, J lost 6 bases, and 10 bases stayed unmatched. CDR3 size: 15 residues. Germline lookup yields CDR1 LNHDA and CDR2 SQIVND (reference sequence). CDR3 sequence reads: CASSSGSGGFNEQFF. In DNA, the CDR3 is TGTGCCAGTTCTAGCGGGAGCGGGGGCTTCAATGAGCAGTTCTTC.